This T cell receptor beta chain was obtained from a study of CD8 T cells in Susac syndrome. Random hexamers served to reverse transcribe roughly 0.45 to 1 ug RNA. TCRdb reprocessed the immunoSEQ multiplex PCR reads via MiXCR and lists one record per CDR3 protein. The table shows approximately 150,000 distinct CDR3 sequences, with roughly 95% occurring only once. V was shortened by 2 bases and J by 0 bases, with 14 bases between the two germline ends. This CDR3 has 17 residues. Germline lookup yields CDR1 LNHDA and CDR2 SQIVND (reference sequence). Healthy donors matched for age and sex were used as controls. TEMRA cells were FACS-enriched, while CD8+ and CD4+ T cells were negatively isolated.

Specimen: CD4+ T cells from PBMCs. The clonotype originates from a human donor in good health. This sequence joins TRBV19 and TRBJ1-5, with D possibly being TRBD1 (6 bases). The CDR3 here is CASSIIRQDYSNQPQHF. Here the CDR3 DNA reads TGTGCCAGTAGTATAATTCGACAGGATTATAGCAATCAGCCCCAGCATTTT.